These T cell receptor beta chains were read from a single sample in a study of T cell changes during pregnancy in multiple sclerosis. Assay: immunoSEQ multiplex PCR; the TCRdb copy retains only in-frame clones and omits some. There are fewer than 100,000 clones in the sample; around 93% occur only once, and around 2.6% lies in the top ten. Sample: peripheral blood, taken after pregnancy. The receptors here all came from a female donor in good health, enrolled as a control in a pregnancy study. Each CDR3 is given with its conserved first and last residue. A D gene is named only where the DNA matches it firmly. Clone size is not always given. Where it is, it says once, few, many or a class for expanded clones.

CDR3 DNA | CDR3 protein | V gene | clone size | D gene | J gene
TGTGCCAGCAGTTTCCGCCGGGGGTCTGAAGCTTTCTTT | CASSFRRGSEAFF | TRBV28 | once | NA | TRBJ1-1
TGTGCCAGCAGTTTCGGCCAACCCGGGGAGACCCAGTACTTC | CASSFGQPGETQYF | TRBV28 | once | NA | TRBJ2-5
TGTGCCAGCAGCCGCGAACGGGGCTACGAGCAGTACTTC | CASSRERGYEQYF | TRBV5-6 | NA | NA | TRBJ2-7
TGTGCCAGCCGTGGAGGGCGGGGAGATACGCAGTATTTT | CASRGGRGDTQYF | TRBV5-4 | NA | NA | TRBJ2-3
TGTGCCAGCAGCTTAAAACAGCGGGAGGCAAACAATGAGCAGTTCTTC | CASSLKQREANNEQFF | TRBV7-8 | NA | TRBD2 | TRBJ2-1
TGTGCCAGCAGTACCCGACAGGGGTCCGAGCAGTACTTC | CASSTRQGSEQYF | TRBV27 | NA | TRBD1 | TRBJ2-7
TGTGCCAGCAGCCACGGACAGGGCCTGTCCTACGAGCAGTACTTC | CASSHGQGLSYEQYF | TRBV7-8 | NA | TRBD1 | TRBJ2-7
TGTGCCAGCAGCGGTCGGACAGCGAACACTGAAGCTTTCTTT | CASSGRTANTEAFF | TRBV7-8 | NA | NA | TRBJ1-1
TGCGCCAGCAGCTTGGTTCTAGCGGGGGGAAACACCGGGGAGCTGTTTTTT | CASSLVLAGGNTGELFF | TRBV5-1 | once | TRBD2 | TRBJ2-2
TGCGCCAGCAGCCAATATGGGGACTGGGGCTGGGATACGCAGTATTTT | CASSQYGDWGWDTQYF | TRBV4-3 | NA | NA | TRBJ2-3
TGTGCCAGTAGTTGGACGGGCCGGGGATTTCAGCCCCAGCATTTT | CASSWTGRGFQPQHF | TRBV19 | NA | NA | TRBJ1-5
TGTGCTAGTGGTTTGGGGACAGTGGCAGAGACCCAGTACTTC | CASGLGTVAETQYF | TRBV12-5 | NA | NA | TRBJ2-5
TGCGCCAGCAGCTTGGTTGGCGGGACAGCCCTCGAGACCCAGTACTTC | CASSLVGGTALETQYF | TRBV5-1 | NA | NA | TRBJ2-5
TGTGCCAGCAGCTTAGAACTACCCGATACGCAGTATTTT | CASSLELPDTQYF | TRBV13 | NA | NA | TRBJ2-3
TGCGCCAGCACCCAGACAGGGCGGACTGAAGCTTTCTTT | CASTQTGRTEAFF | TRBV10-2 | NA | TRBD1 | TRBJ1-1
TGCGCCAGCAGTGAGTCGGGGGGACTAGCGTCCTACAATGAGCAGTTCTTC | CASSESGGLASYNEQFF | TRBV10-2 | NA | TRBD2 | TRBJ2-1
TGTGCCAGCAGCCCCTGGGGGTGGAGGGGCCCTTTCCAAGAGACCCAGTACTTC | CASSPWGWRGPFQETQYF | TRBV27 | NA | NA | TRBJ2-5
TGTGCCAGCAGTGAAGTGGGCTTCATGAACACTGAAGCTTTCTTT | CASSEVGFMNTEAFF | TRBV6-1 | NA | NA | TRBJ1-1
TGTGCCAGCAGCTTTGGGACAGTGCCCACAGATACGCAGTATTTT | CASSFGTVPTDTQYF | TRBV7-9 | NA | TRBD1 | TRBJ2-3
TGTGCCAGCAGCCTGGGGACTTTCGACGAGCAGTACTTC | CASSLGTFDEQYF | TRBV28 | NA | NA | TRBJ2-7
TGCGCCAGCAGCTTGACAGGCAACGAGCAGTACTTC | CASSLTGNEQYF | TRBV5-1 | NA | NA | TRBJ2-7
TGTGCCACGGGACTAGCGGAAAACAATGAGCAGTTCTTC | CATGLAENNEQFF | TRBV10-3 | NA | TRBD2 | TRBJ2-1
TGTGCCAGCACCCTTAACCGACGAGGTCGCTACACCTTC | CASTLNRRGRYTF | TRBV28 | NA | NA | TRBJ1-2